The 32 T cell receptor beta chains reported below all come from one sample, sequenced in a study of T cells expressing NK-cell markers. TCRdb reworked the 5' RACE reads into one entry per CDR3 protein, no DNA. This table holds 400,000 to 550,000 distinct CDR3 sequences. Sequenced: blood T cells: a sorted CD56 or NKG2C T cell subset, CD4+ or CD8+ T cells, or bulk PBMC T cells (not recorded which). The origin of the receptors is a woman aged 18 to 75 in good health.

The chain joins TRBV24-1 to TRBJ2-7; TCRdb's D call of TRBD1 is untestable without DNA. Germline values: CDR1 KGHDR, CDR2 SFDVKD. The CDR3 spans 16 residues. The CDR3 sequence is CATSDLHGTGGGEQYF.

The V and J genes are TRBV10-3 and TRBJ2-2; the TRBD2 assignment by TCRdb is unverifiable without DNA. The CDR3 runs to 16 residues. Germline-derived CDR1 and CDR2 are ENHRY and SYGVKD. The CDR3 here is CAISGTSGVNTGELFF.

The genes are TRBV29-1 and TRBJ2-1; as DNA is missing, the TRBD2 call by TCRdb cannot be tested. The CDR3 contains 12 residues. Germline V gene lookup returns CDR1 SQVTM and CDR2 ANQGSEA. CDR3 sequence: CSVMRDYNEQFF.

The V and J genes are TRBV12-3 or TRBV12-4 and TRBJ2-5; TCRdb designates TRBD1, a call that cannot be tested without DNA. This CDR3 has 13 residues. The CDR3 sequence is CASRSGEQETQYF.

The rearrangement links TRBV7-9 to TRBJ1-1; TCRdb's assignment of TRBD1 cannot be checked, as there is no DNA. In germline, CDR1 is SEHNR, CDR2 FQNEAQ (reference sequence). The CDR3 is made up of 15 amino acids. This chain's CDR3 is CASSLAGQGNTEAFF.

The V call is TRBV15, the J call TRBJ2-7; the D gene TCRdb calls, TRBD2, cannot be checked with no DNA. This CDR3 is built from 15 residues. Germline assignment: CDR1 LNHNV and CDR2 YYDKDF (reference sequence). Here the CDR3 reads CATSPQVRDIVEQYF. Drawing the rest from reference TRBV15 and TRBJ2-7, the complete variable domain is DAMVIQNPRYQVTQFGKPVTLSCSQTLNHNVMYWYQQKSSQAPKLLFHYYDKDFNNEADTPDNFQSRRPNTSFCFLDIRSPGLGDTAMYLCATSPQVRDIVEQYFGPGTRLTVT.

This chain connects TRBV3-1 to TRBJ2-3; the TCRdb D gene call, TRBD2, has no DNA to confirm it. There are 15 residues in the CDR3. Germline CDR1 LGHDT, CDR2 YNNKEL (reference sequence). The CDR3 sequence: CASSRPAGGRNTQYF.

The rearrangement links TRBV20-1 to TRBJ2-1; TCRdb's D call, TRBD1, is unchecked because there is no DNA. This CDR3 has 14 residues. Germline lookup yields CDR1 DFQATT and CDR2 SNEGSKA (reference sequence). The CDR3 loop reads CSASVDGAGNEQFF.

This chain joins TRBV3-1 and TRBJ2-3; TCRdb proposes TRBD2, but this gene call is untestable without DNA. The CDR3 is made up of 15 amino acids. Per germline, CDR1 LGHDT and CDR2 YNNKEL (reference sequence). CDR3 in amino acids: CASSDPAGNTDTQYF.

The chain couples TRBV11-2 to TRBJ1-6. Looked up from germline, CDR1 is SGHAT and CDR2 is FQNNGV. The CDR3 totals 16 residues. The CDR3 loop reads CASSLGVRTRSSPLHF.

The V and J genes are TRBV10-3 and TRBJ2-5; the D gene TCRdb calls, TRBD2, cannot be checked with no DNA. The germline V gene has CDR1 ENHRY and CDR2 SYGVKD. There are 13 residues in the CDR3. CDR3 residues: CALGTSGQETQYF.

The chain combines TRBV7-2 with TRBJ2-5; TCRdb outputs TRBD1, but without DNA this stays unchecked. Per the germline V gene, CDR1 is SGHTA and CDR2 is FQGNSA. The CDR3 has 16 residues. The CDR3 sequence is CASSFTGRLPKETQYF.

The rearrangement links TRBV29-1 to TRBJ2-2; without DNA, the TCRdb call of TRBD1 cannot be checked. CDR1 and CDR2 from the germline V gene are SQVTM and ANQGSEA. The CDR3 contains 14 residues. CDR3 residues: CSAGDRANTGELFF.

The chain is built from TRBV3-1 and TRBJ2-7; the TCRdb call, TRBD2, lacks DNA for checking. The CDR3 contains 15 residues. The germline V gene encodes CDR1 LGHDT and CDR2 YNNKEL (reference sequence). The chain's CDR3 is CASSQQAGGSYEQYF.

CDR3 sequence: CASSHSYTENEKLFF. The chain combines TRBV4-2 with TRBJ1-4. This CDR3 spans 15 amino acids. From germline, CDR1 is LGHNA and CDR2 YNFKEQ.

CDR3 sequence: CATSDRTRSEQFF. V gene TRBV15 combines with J gene TRBJ2-1; the TCRdb D gene call, TRBD2, has no DNA to confirm it. This CDR3 spans 13 amino acids. Germline CDR1 is LNHNV and CDR2 is YYDKDF (reference sequence).

The chain has TRBV2 and TRBJ2-1. CDR1 is SNHLY and CDR2 is FYNNEI in the germline V gene. The CDR3 spans 15 residues. This CDR3 reads CASSEDRSSYNEQFF.

The V call is TRBV4-3, the J call TRBJ2-1; TCRdb's D call, TRBD2, is unchecked because there is no DNA. CDR3 length equals 17 residues. Looked up from germline, CDR1 is LGHNA and CDR2 is YSLEER. The CDR3 loop reads CASSQESSGRVYNEQFF.

V is TRBV7-3 and J is TRBJ2-7. The CDR3 is made up of 15 amino acids. Germline loops: CDR1 SGHTA, CDR2 FQGTGA. CDR3: CASSLIGSPSYEQYF.

The chain employs TRBV19 and TRBJ2-1; TCRdb designates TRBD2, a call that cannot be tested without DNA. CDR3 length: 14 residues. Germline CDR1 and CDR2: LNHDA and SQIVND (reference sequence). Here the CDR3 reads CASSRLAVYNEQFF.

The chain is built from TRBV4-3 and TRBJ1-1; TCRdb gives TRBD1 as the D gene, but with no DNA this cannot be confirmed. The CDR3 has 15 amino acids. Germline CDR1 is LGHNA and CDR2 is YSLEER. CDR3 residues: CASSHGTFLGTEAFF.

The chain couples TRBV20-1 to TRBJ2-5; TCRdb proposes TRBD2, but this gene call is untestable without DNA. CDR3 length equals 16 residues. Looked up from germline, CDR1 is DFQATT and CDR2 is SNEGSKA (reference sequence). CDR3: CSASVPTSGRKETQYF.

This rearrangement joins TRBV11-2 to TRBJ1-3. Germline CDR1 reads SGHAT; CDR2 reads FQNNGV. This CDR3 is built from 15 residues. The chain's CDR3 is CASSFEGRPGNTIYF.

The genes are TRBV5-5 and TRBJ2-3. The CDR3 runs to 16 residues. The germline CDR1 and CDR2 sequences are SGHKS and YYEKEE (reference sequence). The CDR3 loop reads CASSLPRPTSTDTQYF.

The chain is built from TRBV23-1 and TRBJ2-5; TCRdb gives TRBD1 as the D gene, but with no DNA this cannot be confirmed. TRBV23-1 is identified as an open reading frame with a role that is uncertain. This CDR3 comprises 19 residues. CDR3 sequence reads: CASSQLKPGQPVIEETQYF.

The J gene is TRBJ2-1, the V gene TRBV15. There are 16 residues in the CDR3. In germline, CDR1 is LNHNV, CDR2 YYDKDF (reference sequence). The CDR3 sequence is CATSRGTRPSLNEQFF.

The gene calls are TRBV29-1 and TRBJ2-5; checking the TCRdb D call of TRBD1 is not possible without DNA. The CDR3 has 13 residues. CDR1 SQVTM and CDR2 ANQGSEA come from the germline V gene. CDR3 loop: CSVDGAVQETQYF.

V usage is TRBV7-9 and J usage is TRBJ2-4; without DNA, the TCRdb call of TRBD1 cannot be checked. Looked up from germline, CDR1 is SEHNR and CDR2 is FQNEAQ (reference sequence). There are 16 residues in the CDR3. CDR3 sequence reads: CASSSMEGAAKNIQYF.

The chain is built from TRBV29-1 and TRBJ2-2. The CDR3 has 12 residues. CDR1 and CDR2 from the germline V gene are SQVTM and ANQGSEA. CDR3 amino acids: CSVTKYTGELFF.

The V and J genes are TRBV6-5 and TRBJ1-1; TCRdb's D gene call, TRBD1, goes unchecked for lack of DNA. This CDR3 contains 15 residues. The V gene's germline CDR1 is MNHEY and CDR2 SVGAGI. This chain's CDR3 is CASSYGGGPKTEAFF.

V usage is TRBV12-3 or TRBV12-4 and J usage is TRBJ2-1; the D call of TRBD1 rests on TCRdb alone, since no DNA is present to check it. The CDR3 length is 15 residues. CDR3 sequence: CASTNRDRGFDEQFF.

V and J are TRBV18 and TRBJ1-1; TCRdb selects TRBD1, and the lack of DNA leaves this call unchecked. From germline, CDR1 is KGHSH and CDR2 LQKENI. The CDR3 consists of 13 residues. This CDR3 reads CASSPGGAAEAFF. Supplemented by reference TRBV18 and TRBJ1-1, the full variable domain reads NAGVMQNPRHLVRRRGQEARLRCSPMKGHSHVYWYRQLPEEGLKFMVYLQKENIIDESGMPKERFSAEFPKEGPSILRIQQVVRGDSAAYFCASSPGGAAEAFFGQGTRLTVV.